What follows describes a single T cell receptor (beta chain). The assay ran at deep level. As handled by the study authors: ImmunoSEQ yielded junction-only sequences lacking quality scores, so filtering differed. Libraries were prepared by immunoSEQ multiplex PCR; TCRdb keeps only in-frame clonotypes and omits some of them. The V and J calls and clone size come from that table; D and trimming were worked out from the DNA. The data hold over 850,000 clones, with more than 75% observed a single time. The data stem from a study of shared clonotypes between healthy human individuals. Germline-derived CDR1 and CDR2 are SGHAT and FQNNGV. The junction had 5 bases not matched to a gene; V was cut back by 7 bases and J by 3 bases. This CDR3 has 14 residues. Caucasian adults residing in Nashville, Tennessee made up all the donors.

The specimen sequenced was memory CD4+ T cells from PBMCs. Subset given: CD45RA-negative fraction. The chain combines TRBV11-2 with TRBJ2-1, with TRBD2 matching 8 bases. This sequence was found in a man aged 18 to 29 in good health. Some clones in this sample may be carry-over from other donors' samples. The CDR3 reads CASKRTSFYNEQFF. The CDR3 DNA reads as TGTGCCAGCAAGAGGACTAGCTTCTACAATGAGCAGTTCTTC.